The rows below give T cell receptor beta chains drawn from one sample of a study of cytomegalovirus exposure and HLA in healthy donors. Generated by immunoSEQ multiplex PCR, the TCRdb table keeps only in-frame clones and is missing some. The table has 100,000 to 150,000 clones, roughly nine tenths seen once. The specimen was PBMCs. These receptor sequences come from a woman aged 18-30 years in good health and CMV-seronegative. Both conserved end residues are part of each CDR3. The D gene is left open where the match is weak. Size is stated for part of the rows, as once, few or many counts, or as a class when the clone is expanded.

CASSLPPTGSGDTQYF	TGTGCCAGCAGCTTACCCCCGACAGGGTCAGGGGATACGCAGTATTTT	TRBJ2-3	16	TRBV7-2	TRBD1	once
CASTVAPMNTEAFF	TGTGCCAGCACCGTGGCCCCCATGAACACTGAAGCTTTCTTT	TRBJ1-1	14	TRBV28	-	once
CASSLAGTGAYNEQFF	TGTGCCAGCAGCTTAGCTGGGACAGGGGCCTACAATGAGCAGTTCTTC	TRBJ2-1	16	TRBV13	TRBD1	-
CASSWGQEDTEAFF	TGCGCCAGCAGCTGGGGACAGGAAGACACTGAAGCTTTCTTT	TRBJ1-1	14	TRBV5-1	TRBD1	-
CASRQGVQETQYF	TGTGCCAGCAGACAGGGGGTACAAGAGACCCAGTACTTC	TRBJ2-5	13	TRBV11-1	TRBD1	-
CASSSYRSETQYF	TGTGCCAGTAGTTCTTACAGGTCAGAGACCCAGTACTTC	TRBJ2-5	13	TRBV19	-	-
CASSPTSGGTGELFF	TGTGCCAGCAGCCCCACTAGCGGGGGAACCGGGGAGCTGTTTTTT	TRBJ2-2	15	TRBV11-2	TRBD2	-
CASSQVLGNSGYEETQYF	TGCGCCAGCAGCCAAGTCTTAGGTAATAGCGGGTATGAAGAGACCCAGTACTTC	TRBJ2-5	18	TRBV4-3	TRBD2	-
CASSPQGNGPQHF	TGTGCCAGCAGCCCTCAGGGAAATGGGCCCCAGCATTTT	TRBJ1-5	13	TRBV6-5	-	few
CASSAPNEGYNGYTF	TGTGCCAGCAGTGCCCCAAACGAGGGCTACAATGGCTACACCTTC	TRBJ1-2	15	TRBV6-1	-	-
CASSLNGRGNSPLHF	TGCGCCAGCAGCTTGAACGGAAGGGGGAATTCACCCCTCCACTTT	TRBJ1-6	15	TRBV5-1	-	-
CASRDLLNEKLFF	TGTGCCAGCAGGGACTTACTAAATGAAAAACTGTTTTTT	TRBJ1-4	13	TRBV28	-	-
CASSLPGQWYGYTF	TGTGCCAGCAGCTTGCCGGGACAGTGGTATGGCTACACCTTC	TRBJ1-2	14	TRBV7-2	TRBD1	-
CASSGRQGLTATNEKLFF	TGTGCCAGCTCAGGCAGACAGGGCCTCACGGCAACTAATGAAAAACTGTTTTTT	TRBJ1-4	18	TRBV18	TRBD1	once
CASSSRLAGLYEQYF	TGTGCCAGCAGCTCCAGACTAGCGGGACTCTACGAGCAGTACTTC	TRBJ2-7	15	TRBV12-1	-	-
CASSYLTANYGYTF	TGTGCCAGCAGTTACTTGACAGCTAACTATGGCTACACCTTC	TRBJ1-2	14	TRBV25-1	-	-
CASSEPLAGVNEQFF	TGTGCCAGCAGTGAACCACTAGCGGGGGTCAATGAGCAGTTCTTC	TRBJ2-1	15	TRBV25-1	TRBD2	-
CASSQELKTGGPNYGYTF	TGTGCCAGCAGCCAAGAGCTTAAAACAGGGGGACCCAACTATGGCTACACCTTC	TRBJ1-2	18	TRBV14	TRBD1	-
CASSVLGSGTNTGELFF	TGTGCCAGCAGTGTTCTGGGTAGCGGGACCAACACCGGGGAGCTGTTTTTT	TRBJ2-2	17	TRBV2	TRBD2	-
CAWSDGRGRETQYF	TGTGCCTGGAGTGACGGAAGAGGCCGAGAGACCCAGTACTTC	TRBJ2-5	14	TRBV30	-	-
CATRLWGDDTEAFF	TGTGCCACCCGGTTGTGGGGGGACGACACTGAAGCTTTCTTT	TRBJ1-1	14	TRBV15	-	-
CSGAATNEKLFF	TGCAGCGGTGCAGCAACTAATGAAAAACTGTTTTTT	TRBJ1-4	12	TRBV29-1	-	-
CASAGGGDTQYF	TGTGCCAGCGCGGGGGGCGGAGATACGCAGTATTTT	TRBJ2-3	12	TRBV6-1	TRBD2	-
CASSLFSQGIHEQYF	TGTGCCAGCAGCTTATTCTCGCAGGGGATCCACGAGCAGTACTTC	TRBJ2-7	15	TRBV7-9	-	few
CASSQEWDRVGRGYTF	TGCGCCAGCAGCCAAGAATGGGACAGGGTGGGCCGTGGCTACACCTTC	TRBJ1-2	16	TRBV4-3	TRBD1	-
CASSRLTGPYNEQFF	TGCGCCAGCAGCCGCCTGACAGGGCCCTACAATGAGCAGTTCTTC	TRBJ2-1	15	TRBV4-3	TRBD1	-
CASSFRGDNQPQHF	TGTGCCAGCAGTTTTCGGGGGGACAATCAGCCCCAGCATTTT	TRBJ1-5	14	TRBV27	-	once
CASSQYEAQPQHF	TGTGCCAGCAGCCAGTACGAGGCTCAGCCCCAGCATTTT	TRBJ1-5	13	TRBV28	-	-
CASSPFRAGRNEQFF	TGTGCCAGCAGCCCCTTTCGGGCGGGACGCAATGAGCAGTTCTTC	TRBJ2-1	15	TRBV11-3	-	once
CASGTGYEKLFF	TGTGCCAGCGGAACAGGGTATGAAAAACTGTTTTTT	TRBJ1-4	12	TRBV2	-	-
CAWGRGLRAGGQTGELFF	TGTGCCTGGGGTCGAGGGCTAAGAGCGGGAGGGCAGACCGGGGAGCTGTTTTTT	TRBJ2-2	18	TRBV30	TRBD2	-
CASSSSLNTIYF	TGTGCCAGCAGCTCGTCGTTGAACACCATATATTTT	TRBJ1-3	12	TRBV11-2	-	once
CASTPGQGYEQYF	TGTGCCAGCACACCCGGCCAGGGATACGAGCAGTACTTC	TRBJ2-7	13	TRBV7-2	-	-